Only a few counts were recorded for the clone carrying this TCR beta chain. What it binds is unknown. This sample is drawn from a study of response to subunit inactivated influenza vaccine. The V and J ends lost 5 bases and 4 bases respectively, with 12 bases between them. Germline CDR1 reads DFQATT; CDR2 reads SNEGSKA (reference sequence). The CDR3 is 13 amino acids. Study-wide findings and caveats: Authors suggested few new T cells are recruited by each seasonal influenza vaccination.

TCRdb re-derived calls from the RT-PCR reads in MiXCR, one entry per CDR3 protein. The table shows about 500,000 distinct CDR3 sequences, with about 15% occurring only once. V is TRBV20-1 and J is TRBJ1-5; tentatively, D is TRBD1 (5 bases). Material: CD4+ T cells sorted from PBMCs, obtained roughly 24 months after vaccination. The receptor's source is a man aged 45 to 70 who received an inactivated influenza vaccine. The CDR3 DNA sequence: TGCAGTGCTCTTCAGGGTGGGAATCAGCCCCAGCATTTT. Translated: CSALQGGNQPQHF.